The 21 T cell receptor beta chains reported below all come from one sample, sequenced in a study of OX40 agonist ivuxolimab in advanced cancers. Produced via immunoSEQ multiplex PCR; TCRdb's table is partial and in-frame only. The sample has 50,000 to 80,000 clones; approximately 89% are singletons. Sequences were derived from CD4+ or CD8+ T cells sorted from blood, sampled in a trial of the OX40 agonist ivuxolimab. The receptors here all came from an adult with an advanced solid tumor such as melanoma, head and neck, liver or kidney cancer.

This clone showed up just once. Mismatch with germline at one junction end may stem from a read error. This chain joins TRBV2 and TRBJ2-5; D possibly corresponds to TRBD1 (6 bases). The J call is in doubt because the DNA end fits TRBJ2-7 better. The CDR3 covers 14 residues. Germline V gives CDR1 SNHLY, CDR2 FYNNEI. Written as DNA, the CDR3 is TGTGCCAGCGGGCTGCCCGGGACATCCTCCGAGCAGTACTTC. This sequence encodes CASGLPGTSSEQYF.

The CDR3: CASRPGQGEIYEQYF. DNA of the CDR3: TGTGCCAGCAGGCCAGGACAGGGTGAAATCTACGAGCAGTACTTC. This chain joins TRBV6-1 and TRBJ2-7; 8 bases are a match to TRBD1. Trimming removed 6 bases from V and 3 bases from J; junction bases left unmatched: 10. CDR3 length equals 15 residues. The germline gives CDR1 MNHNS, CDR2 SASEGT.

The chain has TRBV5-1 and TRBJ2-5, with TRBD2 matching over 7 bases. The V segment lost 6 bases and the J segment 2 bases; nucleotides outside the gene matches: 7. This CDR3 spans 14 amino acids. The V gene's germline CDR1 is SGHRS and CDR2 YFSETQ. CDR3 sequence (DNA): TGCGCCAGCACAAATCCTAGCGGACAAGAGACCCAGTACTTC. Translating gives CASTNPSGQETQYF.

The gene calls are TRBV6-5 and TRBJ1-4; D is uncertain. Germline V gene lookup returns CDR1 MNHEY and CDR2 SVGAGI. Deletions cut 6 bases from V and 0 bases from J, with 11 bases between. CDR3 length equals 15 residues. CDR3: CASRTYIATNEKLFF. The CDR3 DNA reads as TGTGCCAGCAGGACTTACATCGCAACTAATGAAAAACTGTTTTTT.

V usage is TRBV4-2 and J usage is TRBJ1-1, with D unclear. Germline V gives CDR1 LGHNA, CDR2 YNFKEQ. The CDR3 is 16 amino acids. Trimming stripped 0 bases from V and 11 bases from J, with 22 bases between. The CDR3 region has the DNA TGTGCCAGCAGCCAAGAACCCCGGACCCCCAAGGCATCGGCTTTCTTT. This gives the protein CASSQEPRTPKASAFF.

This chain connects TRBV27 to TRBJ1-1; 8 positions agree with TRBD1. Germline V gene data show CDR1 as MNHEY and CDR2 as SMNVEV (reference sequence). This CDR3 contains 14 residues. Trimming took 5 bases from V and 0 from J; bases not matched to a gene: 2. CDR3 sequence reads: CASSTGQVNTEAFF. DNA for the CDR3: TGTGCCAGCAGTACGGGACAGGTGAACACTGAAGCTTTCTTT.

The V and J genes are TRBV12-5 and TRBJ1-1; D gene ambiguous. The CDR3 has 14 amino acids. V was pared by 2 bases and J by 4 bases, with 11 bases between. Germline V gene sequence: CDR1 LGHNT, CDR2 FRNRAP. The CDR3 DNA sequence: TGTGCTAGTGGTTTGAGTTCGGGGAGCACTGAAGCTTTCTTT. This sequence encodes CASGLSSGSTEAFF.

This clone was seen a handful of times. The chain employs TRBV12-2 and TRBJ1-5; the tabulated D call, TRBD1, remains unverified against the DNA. TRBV12-2 is tagged as a pseudogene. There are 16 residues in the CDR3. The CDR3 reads CASRFHLTGCNQPQHF. CDR3 sequence (DNA): TGTGCAAGTCGCTTCCACTTGACAGGGTGCAATCAGCCCCAGCATTTT.

The chain carries TRBV29-1 and TRBJ2-7; 11 bases align to TRBD1. The CDR3 has 13 residues. V lost 6 bases and J lost 6; bases outside the gene matches: 7. The germline V gene has CDR1 SQVTM and CDR2 ANQGSEA. CDR3 sequence: CSVQGQGGFEQYF. The CDR3, as DNA: TGCAGCGTCCAGGGACAGGGGGGTTTCGAGCAGTACTTC.

This chain uses TRBV30 with TRBJ2-5, with D perhaps assigned TRBD1 or TRBD2 (5 bases each). The CDR3 runs to 11 residues. Per the germline V gene, CDR1 is GTSNPN and CDR2 is SVGIG (reference sequence). The germline V and J ends were trimmed by 8 bases and 2 bases, with 9 bases remaining between them. The CDR3 region has the DNA TGTGCCGGGGGATCACAAGAGACCCAGTACTTC. Encoded protein: CAGGSQETQYF. The full variable domain, its missing parts supplied by reference TRBV30 and TRBJ2-5, is SQTIHQWPATLVQPVGSPLSLECTVEGTSNPNLYWYRQAAGRGLQLLFYSVGIGQISSEVPQNLSASRPQDRQFILSSKKLLLSDSGFYLCAGGSQETQYFGPGTRLLVL.

A few counts support this clone. V and J are TRBV18 and TRBJ1-4; 10 bases are a match to TRBD1. Germline CDR1 KGHSH, CDR2 LQKENI. CDR3 length: 14 amino acids. J was trimmed by 6 bases and V by 4 bases; bases with no gene match: 2. DNA of the CDR3: TGTGCCAGCTCACGAGGGACAGGGGATGAAAAACTGTTTTTT. This gives the protein CASSRGTGDEKLFF. Filled out from reference TRBV18 and TRBJ1-4, the complete variable domain reads NAGVMQNPRHLVRRRGQEARLRCSPMKGHSHVYWYRQLPEEGLKFMVYLQKENIIDESGMPKERFSAEFPKEGPSILRIQQVVRGDSAAYFCASSRGTGDEKLFFGSGTQLSVL.

The V gene is TRBV11-3, the J gene TRBJ2-4, with 9 nucleotides matching TRBD1. The V segment lost 5 bases and the J segment 6 bases; nucleotides outside the gene matches: 5. The CDR3 is 14 amino acids. Germline lookup yields CDR1 SGHNT and CDR2 YENEEA. The CDR3 DNA is TGTGCCAGCAGCCCTAGGACAGGGGTAAACATTCAGTACTTC. Its translation: CASSPRTGVNIQYF.

The CDR3 DNA follows: TGTGCCATCACTGGGAAAATGAACACTGAAGCTTTCTTT. Protein: CAITGKMNTEAFF. The rearrangement links TRBV10-3 to TRBJ1-1; D remains unclear. Germline CDR1 is ENHRY and CDR2 is SYGVKD. The CDR3 sequence is 13 residues long. The V end was cut by 7 bases, the J end by 0 bases, with 9 bases between.

DNA of the CDR3: TGTGCCAGCTCAAAATATGGACAGGGGTGGGCCTACGAGCAGTACTTC. This sequence encodes CASSKYGQGWAYEQYF. The V and J genes are TRBV18 and TRBJ2-7, with 9 bases identical to TRBD1. Germline CDR1 is KGHSH and CDR2 is LQKENI. The CDR3 covers 16 residues. The V gene end was trimmed by 5 bases and the J gene end by 2 bases; junction bases not matched to a gene: 10. The full variable domain, completed using reference TRBV18 and TRBJ2-7, is NAGVMQNPRHLVRRRGQEARLRCSPMKGHSHVYWYRQLPEEGLKFMVYLQKENIIDESGMPKERFSAEFPKEGPSILRIQQVVRGDSAAYFCASSKYGQGWAYEQYFGPGTRLTVT.

The chain joins TRBV18 to TRBJ2-2; maybe TRBD1 (6 bases). V dropped 3 bases and J dropped 3 bases, with 17 bases sitting between them. Germline V lookup: CDR1 KGHSH, CDR2 LQKENI. CDR3 length equals 17 residues. This CDR3 reads CASSPFQGLGDTGELFF. CDR3 nucleotides: TGTGCCAGCTCACCGTTCCAGGGGTTGGGAGACACCGGGGAGCTGTTTTTT.

The chain uses TRBV7-9 and TRBJ2-7; a possible D gene is TRBD2 (5 bases). Trimming removed 2 bases from V and 5 bases from J, with 10 bases in between. The CDR3 totals 13 residues. Germline assignment: CDR1 SEHNR and CDR2 FQNEAQ (reference sequence). The CDR3 protein is CASSLSSGNEQYF. The CDR3 coding sequence is TGTGCCAGCAGCTTAAGTTCGGGGAACGAGCAGTACTTC.

The chain links TRBV2 to TRBJ2-1; 9 bases are shared with TRBD2. Germline-derived CDR1 and CDR2 are SNHLY and FYNNEI. V lost 8 bases to trimming and J lost 9 bases; unmatched junction nucleotides: 14. The length of the CDR3 is 15 residues. The CDR3 loop is CASDLIAGEVGEQFF. The CDR3 DNA sequence: TGTGCCAGCGACCTAATAGCGGGAGAAGTCGGTGAGCAGTTCTTC.

The J gene is TRBJ2-1, the V gene TRBV7-2; the D gene could be TRBD1 or TRBD2 (6 bases each). Germline CDR1 is SGHTA and CDR2 is FQGNSA. CDR3 length: 15 amino acids. Trimming pared 0 bases from V and 4 bases from J, leaving 10 bases between. The CDR3 spells CASSLATGAYNEQFF. As DNA, the CDR3 is TGTGCCAGCAGCTTAGCGACGGGGGCTTACAATGAGCAGTTCTTC. The variable domain in full, completed from reference TRBV7-2 and TRBJ2-1, reads GAGVSQSPSNKVTEKGKDVELRCDPISGHTALYWYRQSLGQGLEFLIYFQGNSAPDKSGLPSDRFSAERTGGSVSTLTIQRTQQEDSAVYLCASSLATGAYNEQFFGPGTRLTVL.

The rearrangement joins TRBV5-4 to TRBJ1-2; D might be TRBD1 (6 bases). V was clipped by 2 bases and J by 6 bases, with 14 bases between them. The CDR3 is 14 amino acids. Germline lookup yields CDR1 SGHNT and CDR2 YYREEE (reference sequence). The CDR3 reads CASSLRAGADGYTF. CDR3 sequence (DNA): TGTGCCAGCAGCTTAAGGGCGGGGGCGGATGGCTACACCTTC.

The CDR3 region is CASSDGGQASGNTIYF. CDR3 sequence (DNA): TGTGCCAGCAGTGACGGGGGGCAGGCCTCTGGAAACACCATATATTTT. The rearrangement uses TRBV9 and TRBJ1-3, with TRBD1 as a possible D gene (6 bases). V shed 5 bases and J shed 0 bases, with 15 bases lying between them. CDR1 SGDLS and CDR2 YYNGEE come from the germline V gene. The CDR3 has 16 amino acids.

The chain joins TRBV6-5 to TRBJ1-5; no reliable D call. Germline assignment: CDR1 MNHEY and CDR2 SVGAGI. V dropped 7 bases and J dropped 0 bases, with 13 bases sitting between them. This CDR3 contains 15 residues. The CDR3 here is CASIPRDFSNQPQHF. In DNA form, the CDR3 reads TGTGCCAGCATCCCCCGGGATTTTAGCAATCAGCCCCAGCATTTT.